The T cell receptor beta chain described here comes from a study of response to subunit inactivated influenza vaccine. V lost 0 bases and J lost 2; bases outside the gene matches: 4. The germline V gene has CDR1 WNHNN and CDR2 SYGVQD (reference sequence). There are 17 residues in the CDR3. Broader study findings: Seasonal influenza vaccination, on each occasion, was suggested by the authors to recruit few new T cells.

Regarding this clonotype: Its antigen is unidentified.

TCRdb independently ran MiXCR on the RT-PCR reads; one entry per CDR3 protein. The profile covers about 520,000 distinct CDR3 sequences, with less than 7.5% appearing a single time and approximately 14% taken by the ten largest. Sequencing used PBMCs from blood, obtained 23 to 25 months after vaccination. The TCR was taken from a man aged 50-75 years who received an inactivated influenza vaccine. The rearrangement joins TRBV10-1 to TRBJ2-3, with 11 bases aligning to TRBD2. The chain's CDR3 is CASSESGLADHTDTQYF. In DNA form, the CDR3 reads TGCGCCAGCAGTGAGTCGGGACTAGCGGACCACACAGATACGCAGTATTTT.